Many counts were recorded for the clone carrying this T cell receptor (beta chain). Its antigen remains unknown. This record belongs to a study of response to subunit inactivated influenza vaccine. The study, taken as a whole, reports: The authors proposed limited new T cell recruitment per seasonal influenza vaccination.

This CDR3 has 16 residues. From germline, CDR1 is MDHEN and CDR2 SYDVKM. J was trimmed by 2 bases and V by 3 bases; bases with no gene match: 7. TCRdb recomputed calls from the RT-PCR reads with MiXCR, one row per CDR3 protein. This sample has roughly 190,000 distinct CDR3 sequences, with approximately 12% found just once. Another study also made use of these data, one on T cells expressing NK-cell markers. That investigation notes: The cDNA for TCR beta came from 5'RACE template switching with UMIs. Out of eight donors sequenced, seven tested HCMV-seropositive and the remaining one seronegative. These clonotypes additionally ranked first within the CD3+CD56-NKG2C+ fraction of a few donors. Nothing established the HCMV specificity of expanded NKG2C+ T cell clones.

The sequenced sample was CD8+ T cells sorted from PBMCs, obtained roughly 13 days after vaccination. This chain uses TRBV28 with TRBJ2-3; the match to TRBD2 covers 8 bases. This receptor was obtained from a middle-aged man who received an inactivated influenza vaccine. This CDR3 reads CASSFEAGGITDTQYF. CDR3 in DNA: TGTGCCAGCAGTTTCGAGGCGGGGGGCATCACAGATACGCAGTATTTT.